Presented here are 22 T cell receptor beta chains from one specimen sequenced in a study of cytomegalovirus exposure and HLA in healthy donors. PCR involved 60 Vbeta and 13 Jbeta primers. Clones were sequenced by immunoSEQ multiplex PCR, and TCRdb holds only the in-frame ones, with some missing. The data show hundreds of thousands of clones, approximately 81% seen once. Sample: PBMCs. The source of these receptors is a man aged 30 to 39 in good health and CMV-seronegative.

The J gene is TRBJ2-5, the V gene TRBV25-1; 10 bases line up with TRBD2. CDR1 is MGHDK and CDR2 is SYGVNS in the germline V gene. With 8 bases clipped from V and 1 base from J, the junction kept 7 bases outside the gene matches. This CDR3 has 15 amino acids. CDR3 sequence reads: CASRVAGGTQETQYF. The CDR3 bases are TGTGCCAGCCGCGTAGCGGGGGGCACCCAAGAGACCCAGTACTTC. The entire variable domain, with the rest obtained from reference TRBV25-1 and TRBJ2-5, is as follows: EADIYQTPRYLVIGTGKKITLECSQTMGHDKMYWYQQDPGMELHLIHYSYGVNSTEKGDLSSESTVSRIRTEHFPLTLESARPSHTSQYLCASRVAGGTQETQYFGPGTRLLVL.

The rearrangement joins TRBV5-6 to TRBJ2-3; a weak D match, TRBD2 (5 bases). V lost 4 bases, J lost 2 bases, and 14 bases lay in between. The germline gives CDR1 SGHDT, CDR2 YYEEEE. The CDR3 runs to 15 residues. CDR3 sequence: CASSLTEANTDTQYF. The CDR3 region has the DNA TGTGCCAGCAGCCTGACGGAGGCGAACACAGATACGCAGTATTTT.

The chain employs TRBV7-9 and TRBJ1-1; no firm D call. The CDR3 contains 12 residues. V gave up 5 bases and J gave up 12 bases, with 16 bases separating them. Germline V gives CDR1 SEHNR, CDR2 FQNEAQ (reference sequence). The CDR3 loop reads CASSLIESLSFF. The CDR3 region has the DNA TGTGCCAGCAGCCTGATAGAGTCCTTATCTTTCTTT.

With regard to this clone: An end of the junction differs from the germline gene, which may be a read error. The chain links TRBV7-9 to TRBJ1-6; a possible D gene is TRBD1 (5 bases). Germline V lookup: CDR1 SEHNR, CDR2 FQNEAQ (reference sequence). The CDR3 runs 12 residues. CDR3 coding DNA: TGTGTCAGCAGCTCCGGGGGACTACCCCTCCACTTT. Translated, it gives CVSSSGGLPLHF.

This rearrangement joins TRBV11-2 to TRBJ2-3, with TRBD2 matching 9 bases. There are 16 residues in the CDR3. CDR1 SGHAT and CDR2 FQNNGV come from the germline V gene. V trimming: 3 bases; J trimming: 4 bases; junction bases outside the gene matches: 8. The CDR3 protein is CASSFLRGGSADTQYF. CDR3 bases: TGTGCCAGCAGCTTCTTGCGGGGGGGCAGCGCAGATACGCAGTATTTT.

To note about this clone: The identical CDR3 is also encoded by other nucleotide sequences in the sample. CDR3 in DNA: TGCGCCAGCAGCCTACGCCGGGACAGGGGCTTGAAGACCCAGTACTTC. The encoded protein is CASSLRRDRGLKTQYF. This chain connects TRBV5-1 to TRBJ2-5; 10 bases are a match to TRBD1. V was pared by 4 bases and J by 6 bases, with 12 bases of the junction left unmatched. Germline CDR1 SGHRS, CDR2 YFSETQ. The CDR3 covers 16 residues. Complete variable domain (other parts from reference TRBV5-1 and TRBJ2-5): KAGVTQTPRYLIKTRGQQVTLSCSPISGHRSVSWYQQTPGQGLQFLFEYFSETQRNKGNFPGRFSGRQFSNSRSEMNVSTLELGDSALYLCASSLRRDRGLKTQYFGPGTRLLVL.

Comment on this clone: The sample carries other DNA sequences with the same CDR3. The V gene is TRBV2, the J gene TRBJ2-5, with D maybe TRBD2 (6 bases). The germline V gene has CDR1 SNHLY and CDR2 FYNNEI. Trimming stripped 6 bases from V and 2 bases from J, with 13 bases between. This CDR3 is 14 amino acids long. CDR3 in DNA: TGTGCCAGCAGCGTCGACCGGGGGCAAGAGACCCAGTACTTC. Residues: CASSVDRGQETQYF.

The chain joins TRBV5-1 to TRBJ1-4, with 8 bases aligning to TRBD1. There are 13 residues in the CDR3. Trimming removed 7 bases from V and 8 bases from J; junction bases left unmatched: 7. Germline lookup yields CDR1 SGHRS and CDR2 YFSETQ. DNA for the CDR3: TGCGCCAGCGGACAGGGTGCTGGCGAAAAACTGTTTTTT. It yields the protein CASGQGAGEKLFF.

The rearrangement links TRBV5-1 to TRBJ2-3; 9 bases align to TRBD2. Losses at the gene ends were 2 bases for V and 0 bases for J; bases not matched to a gene: 7. Germline V lookup: CDR1 SGHRS, CDR2 YFSETQ. The CDR3 has 17 amino acids. This CDR3 is CASSFQRGASSTDTQYF. The CDR3 region has the DNA TGCGCCAGCAGCTTTCAGCGGGGGGCCTCTAGCACAGATACGCAGTATTTT.

As for this clone: The sample has other DNA sequences that encode this CDR3 too. The genes are TRBV7-9 and TRBJ2-3; 7 positions agree with TRBD2. V shed 5 bases, J shed 4 bases, and the junction held 6 bases outside the gene matches. The CDR3 is 14 residues long. Germline CDR1 is SEHNR and CDR2 is FQNEAQ (reference sequence). The CDR3 loop is CASSGAGRPDTQYF. The CDR3 DNA reads TGTGCCAGCAGCGGAGCGGGGAGACCAGATACGCAGTATTTT. The full variable domain, in which reference TRBV7-9 and TRBJ2-3 provide the parts outside the CDR3, is DTGVSQNPRHKITKRGQNVTFRCDPISEHNRLYWYRQTLGQGPEFLTYFQNEAQLEKSRLLSDRFSAERPKGSFSTLEIQRTEQGDSAMYLCASSGAGRPDTQYFGPGTRLTVL.

The chain uses TRBV5-3 and TRBJ1-2, with D possibly being TRBD1 (6 bases). TRBV5-3 counts as an open reading frame of uncertain function. V was clipped by 10 bases and J by 3 bases, with 22 bases between them. The CDR3 contains 15 residues. The DNA for the CDR3 is TGTGCCCCCCTTAAAGGGGACAACTCGTACTATGGCTACACCTTC. It encodes CAPLKGDNSYYGYTF.

The rearrangement uses TRBV7-3 and TRBJ2-5; TRBD2 is a possible D gene (6 bases). The end of the DNA is better explained by TRBJ2-7, so the J call may be wrong. CDR1 and CDR2 from the germline V gene are SGHTA and FQGTGA. The CDR3 runs to 14 residues. The CDR3 DNA reads as TGTGCCAGCAGCCCCTGGGCCGGCGGGGACGAGCAGTACTTC. The encoded protein is CASSPWAGGDEQYF.

J is TRBJ2-1 and V is TRBV4-1, with TRBD2 identical over 11 bases. Germline loops: CDR1 MGHRA, CDR2 YSYEKL. The CDR3 extends over 16 amino acids. J gave up 0 bases and V 4 bases, and 2 bases lay outside the gene matches. The CDR3 reads CASSRLAGSSYNEQFF. The CDR3 DNA reads TGCGCCAGCAGCCGACTAGCGGGAAGCTCCTACAATGAGCAGTTCTTC.

Comments on this clone: At one boundary the junction diverges from the germline segment, which might be a read error. The chain carries TRBV5-1 and TRBJ2-6; tentatively, D is TRBD2 (6 bases). This CDR3 is built from 16 residues. Germline lookup yields CDR1 SGHRS and CDR2 YFSETQ. This CDR3 reads CASSLEAGSGASVLTF. CDR3 nucleotide sequence: TGCGCCAGCAGCTTGGAAGCGGGCTCTGGGGCCAGCGTCCTGACTTTC.

V gene TRBV6-6 combines with J gene TRBJ2-3; D possibly corresponds to TRBD2 (6 bases). In germline, CDR1 is MNHNY, CDR2 SVGAGI (reference sequence). CDR3 length: 15 residues. Trimming left V 0 bases short and J 2 bases short, with 9 bases between. The CDR3 sequence is CASSYSRGLTDTQYF. The DNA of the CDR3 is TGTGCCAGCAGTTACTCTAGGGGACTCACAGATACGCAGTATTTT.

This chain uses TRBV7-9 with TRBJ1-3, with 9 bases matching TRBD1. The CDR3 sequence is 15 residues long. The V gene end was trimmed by 4 bases and the J gene end by 12 bases; junction bases not matched to a gene: 13. Germline-derived CDR1 and CDR2 are SEHNR and FQNEAQ (reference sequence). In DNA form, the CDR3 reads TGTGCCAGCAGCTCAGGGGGACAGGGCACCCCGGGCATATATTTT. This codes for CASSSGGQGTPGIYF.

The chain has TRBV29-1 and TRBJ2-7; 10 bases match TRBD1. CDR3 length: 13 amino acids. In germline, CDR1 is SQVTM, CDR2 ANQGSEA. J lost 3 bases, V lost 5 bases, and 4 bases had no gene match. The CDR3 spells CSVWGQGFYEQYF. DNA for the CDR3: TGCAGCGTTTGGGGACAGGGGTTCTACGAGCAGTACTTC.

The chain employs TRBV4-1 and TRBJ1-5; 8 bases are a match to TRBD1. Germline lookup yields CDR1 MGHRA and CDR2 YSYEKL. With V trimmed by 5 bases and J by 2 bases, 5 bases remained unmatched. This CDR3 has 15 residues. The chain's CDR3 is CASSEGQGGNQPQHF. CDR3 in DNA: TGCGCCAGCAGCGAAGGACAGGGCGGCAATCAGCCCCAGCATTTT.

The chain employs TRBV2 and TRBJ1-2, with 8 bases that match TRBD1. CDR1 and CDR2 (germline): SNHLY, FYNNEI. CDR3 length: 13 residues. V dropped 6 bases and J dropped 6; count of bases not matched to a gene: 6. CDR3 residues: CASRTDRVDGYTF. In DNA form, the CDR3 reads TGTGCCAGCAGGACGGACAGGGTAGATGGCTACACCTTC.

This chain joins TRBV29-1 and TRBJ2-5, with 8 positions matching TRBD1. The CDR3 runs 13 residues. The J segment lost 5 bases and the V segment lost 6 bases, leaving 8 bases of the junction unmatched. Germline V gene sequence: CDR1 SQVTM, CDR2 ANQGSEA. CDR3 region: CSVKGQGGETQYF. The CDR3 bases are TGCAGCGTGAAAGGACAGGGTGGGGAGACCCAGTACTTC.

The chain uses TRBV27 and TRBJ1-6, with TRBD1 as a possible D gene (5 bases). Germline loops: CDR1 MNHEY, CDR2 SMNVEV (reference sequence). The V and J ends lost 8 bases and 6 bases respectively, with 20 bases between them. The CDR3 runs 16 residues. CDR3 sequence: CASQNLSQGINSPLHF. DNA for the CDR3: TGTGCCAGCCAAAATCTCTCGCAGGGAATTAATTCACCCCTCCACTTT.

The chain links TRBV7-8 to TRBJ2-3, with D unclear. Trimming stripped 5 bases from V and 4 bases from J, with 7 bases between. The germline gives CDR1 SGHVS, CDR2 FQNEAQ. This CDR3 comprises 12 residues. The CDR3 DNA is TGTGCCAGCAGCCTACCTTCAGATACGCAGTATTTT. Translating gives CASSLPSDTQYF.